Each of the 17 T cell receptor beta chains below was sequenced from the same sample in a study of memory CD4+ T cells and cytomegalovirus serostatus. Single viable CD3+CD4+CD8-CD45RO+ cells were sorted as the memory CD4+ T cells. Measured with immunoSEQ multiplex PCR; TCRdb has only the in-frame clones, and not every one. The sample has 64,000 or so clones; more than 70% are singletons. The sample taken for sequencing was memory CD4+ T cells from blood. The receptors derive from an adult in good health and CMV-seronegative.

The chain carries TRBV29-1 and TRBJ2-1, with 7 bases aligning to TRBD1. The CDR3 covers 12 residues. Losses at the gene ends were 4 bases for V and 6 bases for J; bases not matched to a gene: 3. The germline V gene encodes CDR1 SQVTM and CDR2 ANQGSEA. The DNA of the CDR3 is TGCAGCGTTGGATGGGACAGCAATGAGCAGTTCTTC. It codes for CSVGWDSNEQFF.

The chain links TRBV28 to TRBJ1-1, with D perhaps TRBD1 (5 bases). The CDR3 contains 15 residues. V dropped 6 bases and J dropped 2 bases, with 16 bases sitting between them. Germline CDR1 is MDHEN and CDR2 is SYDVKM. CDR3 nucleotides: TGTGCCAGCAGCCCCGCGGGGGGAAGTAACACTGAAGCTTTCTTT. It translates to CASSPAGGSNTEAFF.

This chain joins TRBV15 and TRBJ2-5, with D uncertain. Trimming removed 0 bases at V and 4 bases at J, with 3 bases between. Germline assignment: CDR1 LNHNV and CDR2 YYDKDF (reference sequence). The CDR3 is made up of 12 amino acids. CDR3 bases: TGTGCCACCAGCAGAGATATAGAGACCCAGTACTTC. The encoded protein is CATSRDIETQYF.

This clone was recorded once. DNA of the CDR3: TGTGCCAGCAGTTACGGTGGAACTGGAAACACCATATATTTT. Its protein product is CASSYGGTGNTIYF. The rearrangement links TRBV6-6 to TRBJ1-3; no clear D gene. The CDR3 spans 14 residues. Trimming cost V 2 bases and J 2 bases, with 7 bases left between them. The germline gives CDR1 MNHNY, CDR2 SVGAGI (reference sequence).

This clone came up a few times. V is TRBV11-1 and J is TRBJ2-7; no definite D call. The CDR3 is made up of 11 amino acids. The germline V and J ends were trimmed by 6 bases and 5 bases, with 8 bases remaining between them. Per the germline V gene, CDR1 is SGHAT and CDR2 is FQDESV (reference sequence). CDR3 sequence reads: CASSLTHEQYF. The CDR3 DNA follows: TGTGCCAGCAGTCTAACTCACGAGCAGTACTTC. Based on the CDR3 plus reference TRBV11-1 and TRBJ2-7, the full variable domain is EAEVAQSPRYKITEKSQAVAFWCDPISGHATLYWYRQILGQGPELLVQFQDESVVDDSQLPKDRFSAERLKGVDSTLKIQPAELGDSAMYLCASSLTHEQYFGPGTRLTVT.

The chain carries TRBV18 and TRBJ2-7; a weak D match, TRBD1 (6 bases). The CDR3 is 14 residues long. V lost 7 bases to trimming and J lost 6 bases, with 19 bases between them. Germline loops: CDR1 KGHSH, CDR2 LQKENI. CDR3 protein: CASCSQGSLCEQYF. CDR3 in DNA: TGTGCCAGCTGTTCGCAGGGGAGCCTCTGCGAGCAGTACTTC. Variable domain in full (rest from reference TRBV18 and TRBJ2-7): NAGVMQNPRHLVRRRGQEARLRCSPMKGHSHVYWYRQLPEEGLKFMVYLQKENIIDESGMPKERFSAEFPKEGPSILRIQQVVRGDSAAYFCASCSQGSLCEQYFGPGTRLTVT.

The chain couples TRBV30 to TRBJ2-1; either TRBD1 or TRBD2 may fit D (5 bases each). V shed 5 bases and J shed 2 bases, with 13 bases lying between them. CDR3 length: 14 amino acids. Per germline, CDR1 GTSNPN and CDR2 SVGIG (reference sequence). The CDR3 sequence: CAWGGSGTYNEQFF. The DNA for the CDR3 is TGTGCCTGGGGGGGTTCGGGCACCTACAATGAGCAGTTCTTC.

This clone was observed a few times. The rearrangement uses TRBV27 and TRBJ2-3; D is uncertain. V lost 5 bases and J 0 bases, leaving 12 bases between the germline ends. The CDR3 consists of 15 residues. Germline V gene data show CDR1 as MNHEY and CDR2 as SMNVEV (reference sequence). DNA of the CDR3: TGTGCCAGCAGTCTCAGCGCCTCTAGCACAGATACGCAGTATTTT. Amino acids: CASSLSASSTDTQYF.

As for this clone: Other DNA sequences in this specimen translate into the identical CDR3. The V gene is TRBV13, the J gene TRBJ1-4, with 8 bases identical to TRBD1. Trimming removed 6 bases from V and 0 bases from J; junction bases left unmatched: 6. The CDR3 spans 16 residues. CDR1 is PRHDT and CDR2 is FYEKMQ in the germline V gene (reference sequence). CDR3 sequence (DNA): TGTGCCAGCAGTCTTTCACAGGGGGCAACTAATGAAAAACTGTTTTTT. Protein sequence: CASSLSQGATNEKLFF. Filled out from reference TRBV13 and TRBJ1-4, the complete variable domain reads AAGVIQSPRHLIKEKRETATLKCYPIPRHDTVYWYQQGPGQDPQFLISFYEKMQSDKGSIPDRFSAQQFSDYHSELNMSSLELGDSALYFCASSLSQGATNEKLFFGSGTQLSVL.

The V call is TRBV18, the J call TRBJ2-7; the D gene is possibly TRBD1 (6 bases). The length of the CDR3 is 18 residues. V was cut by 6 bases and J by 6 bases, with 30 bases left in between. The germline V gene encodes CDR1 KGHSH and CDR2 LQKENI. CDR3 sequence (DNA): TGTGCCAGCTCGCCCACAGGGTTCTCTTCATCCGCGGCGTCCGAGCAGTACTTC. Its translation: CASSPTGFSSSAASEQYF.

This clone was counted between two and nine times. The CDR3 DNA reads as TGTGCCAGCAGTTCCCTGAGCACCCTCCTTCGCAATGAGCAGTTCTTC. Residues: CASSSLSTLLRNEQFF. The chain uses TRBV28 and TRBJ2-1; no clear D. Trimming took 4 bases from V and 6 from J, leaving 19 bases between them. The CDR3 has 16 residues. The germline gives CDR1 MDHEN, CDR2 SYDVKM.

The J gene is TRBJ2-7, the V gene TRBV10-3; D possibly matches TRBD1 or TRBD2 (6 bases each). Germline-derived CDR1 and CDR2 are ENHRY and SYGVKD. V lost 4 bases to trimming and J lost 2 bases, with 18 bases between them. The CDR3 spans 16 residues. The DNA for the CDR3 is TGTGCCATCAGTGCCTTGAGGGGGGAGAGGGCCTACGAGCAGTACTTC. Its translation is CAISALRGERAYEQYF.

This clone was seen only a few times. The CDR3 DNA reads TGTGCCAGCAGTTTAGGCAGGGTAGCTTTCTTT. It specifies CASSLGRVAFF. J is TRBJ1-1 and V is TRBV28; weak D call: TRBD1 (5 bases). V shed 2 bases and J shed 10 bases, with 8 bases lying between them. Germline V gene lookup returns CDR1 MDHEN and CDR2 SYDVKM. This CDR3 contains 11 residues.

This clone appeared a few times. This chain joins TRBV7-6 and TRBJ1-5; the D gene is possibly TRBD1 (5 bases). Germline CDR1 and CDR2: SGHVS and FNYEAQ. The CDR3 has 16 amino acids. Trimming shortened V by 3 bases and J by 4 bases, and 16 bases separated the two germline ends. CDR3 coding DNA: TGTGCCAGCAGCTTGGGGACTGCTGGTTTAAATCAGCCCCAGCATTTT. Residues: CASSLGTAGLNQPQHF.

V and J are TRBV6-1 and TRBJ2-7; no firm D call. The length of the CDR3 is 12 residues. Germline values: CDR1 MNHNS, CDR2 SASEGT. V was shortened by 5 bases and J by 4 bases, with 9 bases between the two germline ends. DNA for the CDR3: TGTGCCAGCAGTTTAGAGGTATACGAGCAGTACTTC. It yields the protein CASSLEVYEQYF.

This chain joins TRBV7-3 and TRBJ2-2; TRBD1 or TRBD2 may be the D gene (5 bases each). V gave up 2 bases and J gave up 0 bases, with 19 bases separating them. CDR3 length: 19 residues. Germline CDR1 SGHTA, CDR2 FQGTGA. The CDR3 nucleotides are TGTGCCAGCAGCTTATATCCCTCGAGGGGCAGACCGAACACCGGGGAGCTGTTTTTT. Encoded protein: CASSLYPSRGRPNTGELFF.

CDR3 region: CASTPAGSTYEQYF. As DNA, the CDR3 is TGTGCCAGCACCCCCGCCGGTAGTACCTACGAGCAGTACTTC. The chain employs TRBV6-6 and TRBJ2-7; D ambiguous. The CDR3 loop spans 14 amino acids. Per germline, CDR1 MNHNY and CDR2 SVGAGI (reference sequence). V gave up 7 bases and J gave up 2 bases, with 15 bases separating them.